The following is a T cell receptor beta chain sequence with its context. The antigen remains unidentified. A second PCR, run for about 6 to 12 cycles, used a sample-barcoded 5' primer plus a J-beta primer mix. TCRdb reprocessed the 5' RACE reads with MiXCR, giving one entry per CDR3 protein. The repertoire consists of about 800,000 distinct CDR3 sequences, with roughly 50% occurring once and the leading ten covering 22%. This specimen belongs to a study of blood T cells in healthy people across ages. Researchers collected around 11 milliliters of peripheral blood from every single donor. V was trimmed by 0 bases and J by 5 bases, leaving 16 bases between them. The CDR3 sequence is 16 residues long. The germline V gene has CDR1 MNHEY and CDR2 SVGAGI. Whole-study findings and limits: Aged donors had fewer naive CD4+ cells and lower diversity than long-lived donors.

The specimen was blood. The rearrangement joins TRBV6-5 to TRBJ1-2; D not resolved. The receptor was isolated from a man aged 25 to 40 in good health. The DNA for the CDR3 is TGTGCCAGCAGTTACTCGAAAGCCTGGATCCGGTATGGCTACACCTTC. Protein: CASSYSKAWIRYGYTF.